Only one count was recorded for the clone carrying this T cell receptor beta chain. No antigen is known for it. This specimen belongs to a study of blood T cells in healthy people across ages. A sample-barcoded 5' primer and a J-beta primer mix were used in a second PCR of roughly 7 to 11 cycles. With 12 random nucleotides, a template-switch adaptor tagged each individual cDNA molecule. TCRdb fed the 5' RACE reads into MiXCR, producing one record per CDR3 protein. The table has about 1.8 million distinct CDR3 sequences, roughly 52% seen once. Germline values: CDR1 SGHAT, CDR2 FQNNGV. The CDR3 extends over 16 amino acids. The V end was cut by 0 bases, the J end by 4 bases, with 14 bases between. Study-level points and caveats: CMV status of donors was unknown, possibly confounding expanded clonotype changes. Roughly linear declines in TCR beta diversity per million T cells occurred with age.

The chain combines TRBV11-2 with TRBJ2-3; TRBD2 might be the D (6 bases). This sequence was found in a woman in her forties in good health. Sequencing was performed on blood. This CDR3 is CASSLDSSRGADTQYF. The DNA of the CDR3 is TGTGCCAGCAGCTTAGACTCATCGCGGGGCGCAGATACGCAGTATTTT.